The T cell receptor beta chain described here comes from a study of blood T cells in healthy people across ages. General observations from the study: Per million T cells, TCR beta diversity dropped about linearly as age rose.

CDR3 length equals 16 residues. V lost 2 bases, J lost 2 bases, and 8 bases stayed unmatched. CDR1 MNHEY and CDR2 SVGAGI come from the germline V gene. PCR was performed a second time for 7 to 11 cycles using a sample-barcoded 5' primer and a J-beta primer mix. Every sample returned 2.5 million or more CDR3-containing paired-end reads. Via MiXCR, TCRdb re-called the 5' RACE reads, giving one row per CDR3 protein. This table holds 1,500,000 or so distinct CDR3 sequences, around 40% found once. Samples had at least 6.5 million PBMCs isolated from them. There are a few counts of this clonotype. The antigen remains undetermined.

The genes are TRBV6-5 and TRBJ2-5; TRBD2 aligns across 7 bases. Sequences were obtained from blood. The source is a woman aged 18 to 35 in good health. The CDR3 region is CASSYRFASGQETQYF. In nucleotides, the CDR3 is TGTGCCAGCAGTTACCGGTTCGCTAGCGGTCAAGAGACCCAGTACTTC.